This is a list of T cell receptor beta chains from one sample in a study of response to subunit inactivated influenza vaccine. One entry per CDR3 protein results from TCRdb running MiXCR on the RT-PCR reads. The table includes roughly 170,000 distinct CDR3 sequences, about a tenth detected once. This specimen was non-naive T cells sorted from PBMCs, taken on the day of vaccination. The source is a man aged 50-59 years who received an inactivated influenza vaccine. Both conserved end residues are part of each CDR3. Each record gives: clone size, D gene, J gene, V gene, CDR3 DNA, CDR3 protein. A D gene is named only where the DNA matches it firmly. Size is omitted from some rows. Given values are once, few, many or a class for expanded clones.

abundance: many; d_gene: TRBD2; j_gene: TRBJ2-7; v_gene: TRBV5-1; CDR3nt: TGCGCCAGCAGCTTGGCCAATCTACTAGCGGGAGAGACGGAGCAGTACTTC; CDR3aa: CASSLANLLAGETEQYF
abundance: .; d_gene: .; j_gene: TRBJ2-6; v_gene: TRBV9; CDR3nt: TGTGCCAGCAGCGTAGACGACTCTGGGGCCAACGTCCTGACTTTC; CDR3aa: CASSVDDSGANVLTF
abundance: many; d_gene: TRBD2; j_gene: TRBJ2-2; v_gene: TRBV4-1; CDR3nt: TGCGCCAGCAGCCAATCAGCGGGGGGGCCCCGTGCGGGGGAGCTGTTTTTT; CDR3aa: CASSQSAGGPRAGELFF
abundance: many; d_gene: .; j_gene: TRBJ2-3; v_gene: TRBV11-1; CDR3nt: TGTGCCGAGAGACCGCTTAGCACAGATACGCAGTATTTT; CDR3aa: CAERPLSTDTQYF
abundance: few; d_gene: .; j_gene: TRBJ2-1; v_gene: TRBV3-1; CDR3nt: TGTGCCAGCAGCCAAGATGAAAGGTTCTCCTACAATGAGCAGTTCTTC; CDR3aa: CASSQDERFSYNEQFF
abundance: few; d_gene: TRBD2; j_gene: TRBJ2-5; v_gene: TRBV6-5; CDR3nt: TGTGCCAGCAGTTCATTAGGACTAGCGGGAGGAGGAGAGACCCAGTACTTC; CDR3aa: CASSSLGLAGGGETQYF
abundance: few; d_gene: .; j_gene: TRBJ1-2; v_gene: TRBV2; CDR3nt: TGTGCCAGCAGTGTTTCGGAATCCTATGGCTACACCTTC; CDR3aa: CASSVSESYGYTF
abundance: many; d_gene: .; j_gene: TRBJ1-5; v_gene: TRBV7-8; CDR3nt: TGTGCCAGCAGCCCCCCGGACGGTGGGGCCCAGCATTTT; CDR3aa: CASSPPDGGAQHF
abundance: .; d_gene: .; j_gene: TRBJ1-1; v_gene: TRBV2; CDR3nt: TGTGCCAGCAGCGGCATGTACACTGAAGCTTTCTTT; CDR3aa: CASSGMYTEAFF
abundance: .; d_gene: .; j_gene: TRBJ2-3; v_gene: TRBV3-2; CDR3nt: TGTGCCCGCAGGTCATCGCCGGGACTAGCGGGGATAAGCACAGATACGCAGTATTTT; CDR3aa: CARRSSPGLAGISTDTQYF
abundance: many; d_gene: .; j_gene: TRBJ2-5; v_gene: TRBV5-1; CDR3nt: TGTGCCAGCAGTTTCGGACAAGAGACCCAGTACTTC; CDR3aa: CASSFGQETQYF
abundance: .; d_gene: TRBD2; j_gene: TRBJ2-5; v_gene: TRBV20-1; CDR3nt: TGCAGTGCTACAGGGACTAGCGGGAGCGGGGAGACCCAGTACTTC; CDR3aa: CSATGTSGSGETQYF
abundance: many; d_gene: .; j_gene: TRBJ2-5; v_gene: TRBV5-6; CDR3nt: TGTGCCAGCCGCAAGTGGGGGAATGCGACCCAGTACTTC; CDR3aa: CASRKWGNATQYF
abundance: many; d_gene: .; j_gene: TRBJ1-2; v_gene: TRBV4-1; CDR3nt: TGCGCCAGCAGCCAAGTTTCCGGCGGCTACACCTTC; CDR3aa: CASSQVSGGYTF
abundance: .; d_gene: .; j_gene: TRBJ2-5; v_gene: TRBV7-9; CDR3nt: TGTGCCAGCGGCCCCGGGCATCTCCTTGTAGGGGCCGGGGAGACCCAGTACTTC; CDR3aa: CASGPGHLLVGAGETQYF
abundance: many; d_gene: TRBD2; j_gene: TRBJ2-3; v_gene: TRBV7-2; CDR3nt: TGTGCCAGCACCTTCCGGGGGGGCACAGATACGCAGTATTTT; CDR3aa: CASTFRGGTDTQYF
abundance: many; d_gene: TRBD2; j_gene: TRBJ2-1; v_gene: TRBV7-3; CDR3nt: TGTGCCAGCAGCTTAGACCGAGGGACTAGCGGGAGGGCCCTAGACTATGAGCAGTTCTTC; CDR3aa: CASSLDRGTSGRALDYEQFF
abundance: .; d_gene: .; j_gene: TRBJ2-3; v_gene: TRBV5-1; CDR3nt: TGCGCCAGCAGCCCCGGAGGGGGGAGCACAGATACGCAGTATTTT; CDR3aa: CASSPGGGSTDTQYF
abundance: few; d_gene: .; j_gene: TRBJ2-1; v_gene: TRBV7-2; CDR3nt: TGTGCCAGCAGCCGCCGGACTGTATACAATGAGCAGTTCTTC; CDR3aa: CASSRRTVYNEQFF
abundance: many; d_gene: .; j_gene: TRBJ2-3; v_gene: TRBV29-1; CDR3nt: TGCAGCGTCGAATCCGGGACTGGGGGCACAGATACGCAGTATTTT; CDR3aa: CSVESGTGGTDTQYF
abundance: few; d_gene: .; j_gene: TRBJ1-6; v_gene: TRBV2; CDR3nt: TGTGCCAGCAGTGAACAGGTCGATTCACCCCTCCACTTT; CDR3aa: CASSEQVDSPLHF
abundance: many; d_gene: .; j_gene: TRBJ2-7; v_gene: TRBV7-9; CDR3nt: TGTGCCAGCAGCCCCTGGACAGTCCCGAGGGAGCAGTACTTC; CDR3aa: CASSPWTVPREQYF
abundance: .; d_gene: .; j_gene: TRBJ2-5; v_gene: TRBV7-9; CDR3nt: TGTGCCAGCAGCCCCGGGACGGAAGAGACCCAGTACTTC; CDR3aa: CASSPGTEETQYF
abundance: many; d_gene: .; j_gene: TRBJ2-7; v_gene: TRBV4-3; CDR3nt: TGCGCCAGCAGCCAAGAGTCTGCCAGAAACTACGAGCAGTACTTC; CDR3aa: CASSQESARNYEQYF
abundance: few; d_gene: TRBD1; j_gene: TRBJ2-3; v_gene: TRBV5-1; CDR3nt: TGCGCCAGCAATAACTGGCCGGGACAGATTACAGATACGCAGTATTTT; CDR3aa: CASNNWPGQITDTQYF
abundance: many; d_gene: .; j_gene: TRBJ1-1; v_gene: TRBV12-3/TRBV12-4; CDR3nt: TGTGCCAGCAGTTTCCAGGGTGGGGACACTGAAGCTTTCTTT; CDR3aa: CASSFQGGDTEAFF
abundance: .; d_gene: .; j_gene: TRBJ2-1; v_gene: TRBV28; CDR3nt: TGTGCCAGCAGTCGAGGATCCGGGCGGTTCTTC; CDR3aa: CASSRGSGRFF
abundance: .; d_gene: .; j_gene: TRBJ2-3; v_gene: TRBV7-2; CDR3nt: TGTGCCAGCCGGGAACTCACAGATACGCAGTATTTT; CDR3aa: CASRELTDTQYF
abundance: many; d_gene: .; j_gene: TRBJ2-7; v_gene: TRBV7-2; CDR3nt: TGTGCCAGCAGCACCCTAGCGCTCTCCTACGAGCAGTACTTC; CDR3aa: CASSTLALSYEQYF
abundance: .; d_gene: TRBD1; j_gene: TRBJ2-5; v_gene: TRBV30; CDR3nt: TGTGCCTGGTCCCCTCAGGGGGTGGAGACCCAGTACTTC; CDR3aa: CAWSPQGVETQYF
abundance: .; d_gene: .; j_gene: TRBJ2-7; v_gene: TRBV29-1; CDR3nt: TGCAGCATTGATGGGGACAACACCTACGAGCAGTACTTC; CDR3aa: CSIDGDNTYEQYF
abundance: many; d_gene: .; j_gene: TRBJ2-7; v_gene: TRBV20-1; CDR3nt: TGCAGTGCTAGAGATCTCTTGTCCGAAACCTTCTACGAGCAGTACTTC; CDR3aa: CSARDLLSETFYEQYF
abundance: .; d_gene: TRBD2; j_gene: TRBJ2-1; v_gene: TRBV7-2; CDR3nt: TGTGCCAGCAGCTCAACGGGACTAGCGGGAATTTTC; CDR3aa: CASSSTGLAGIF
abundance: .; d_gene: .; j_gene: TRBJ2-7; v_gene: TRBV15; CDR3nt: TGTGCCACCAGCAGAGCCATAGTGGGGAGCTCCTACGAGCAGTACTTC; CDR3aa: CATSRAIVGSSYEQYF
abundance: many; d_gene: .; j_gene: TRBJ2-7; v_gene: TRBV4-3; CDR3nt: TGCGCCAGCAGCCAAGATCAGCGGGCGGGCTACGAGCAGTACTTC; CDR3aa: CASSQDQRAGYEQYF